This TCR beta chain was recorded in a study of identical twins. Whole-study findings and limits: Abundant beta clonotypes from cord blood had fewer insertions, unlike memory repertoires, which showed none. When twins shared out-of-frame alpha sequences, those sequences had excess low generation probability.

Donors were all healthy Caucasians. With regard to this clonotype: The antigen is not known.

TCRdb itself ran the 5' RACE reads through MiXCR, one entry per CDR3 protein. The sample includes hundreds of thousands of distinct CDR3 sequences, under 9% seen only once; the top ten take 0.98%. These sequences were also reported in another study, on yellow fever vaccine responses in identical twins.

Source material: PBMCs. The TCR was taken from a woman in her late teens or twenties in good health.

CDR3 in amino acids: CASSPSGRGVNIQYF. For the CDR3, the DNA is TGTGCCAGCAGCCCCTCGGGGAGAGGGGTAAACATTCAGTACTTC. This rearrangement joins TRBV11-2 to TRBJ2-4, with D perhaps assigned TRBD1 or TRBD2 (5 bases each). Per the germline V gene, CDR1 is SGHAT and CDR2 is FQNNGV. The length of the CDR3 is 15 residues. Between the trimmed V and J ends, which lost 5 bases and 6 bases, there was a span of 17 bases.